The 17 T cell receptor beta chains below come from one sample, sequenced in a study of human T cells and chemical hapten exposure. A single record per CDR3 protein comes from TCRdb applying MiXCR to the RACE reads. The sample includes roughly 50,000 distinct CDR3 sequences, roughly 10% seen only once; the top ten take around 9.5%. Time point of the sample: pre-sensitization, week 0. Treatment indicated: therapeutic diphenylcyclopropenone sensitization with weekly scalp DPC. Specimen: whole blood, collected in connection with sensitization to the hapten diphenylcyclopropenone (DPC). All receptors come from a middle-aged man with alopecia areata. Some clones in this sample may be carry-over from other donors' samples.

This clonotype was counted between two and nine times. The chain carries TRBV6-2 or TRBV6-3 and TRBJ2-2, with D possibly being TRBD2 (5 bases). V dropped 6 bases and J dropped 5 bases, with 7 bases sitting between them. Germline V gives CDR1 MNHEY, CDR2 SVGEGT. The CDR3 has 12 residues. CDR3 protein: CASRRGTGELFF. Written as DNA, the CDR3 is TGTGCCAGCAGAAGAGGGACCGGGGAGCTGTTTTTT.

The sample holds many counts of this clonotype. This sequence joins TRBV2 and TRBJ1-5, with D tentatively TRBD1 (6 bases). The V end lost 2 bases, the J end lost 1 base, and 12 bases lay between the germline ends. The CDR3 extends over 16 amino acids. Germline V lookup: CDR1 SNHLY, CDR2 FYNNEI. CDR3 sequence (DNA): TGTGCCAGCAGTGAATTGGGGGGCTGGAGCAATCAGCCCCAGCATTTT. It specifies CASSELGGWSNQPQHF.

CDR3 sequence reads: CASSPPRTGNTEAFF. The CDR3 DNA is TGTGCCAGCTCACCACCAAGAACAGGGAACACTGAAGCTTTCTTT. V usage is TRBV18 and J usage is TRBJ1-1, with a weak D call TRBD1 (5 bases). The CDR3 length is 15 residues. V was trimmed by 0 bases and J by 1 base, leaving 9 bases between them. Per the germline V gene, CDR1 is KGHSH and CDR2 is LQKENI.

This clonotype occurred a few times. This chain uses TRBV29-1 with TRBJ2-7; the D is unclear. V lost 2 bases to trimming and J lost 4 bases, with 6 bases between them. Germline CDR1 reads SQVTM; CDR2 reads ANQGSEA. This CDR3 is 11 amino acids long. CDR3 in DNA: TGCAGCGTTGAATCCGAATACGAGCAGTACTTC. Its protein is CSVESEYEQYF.

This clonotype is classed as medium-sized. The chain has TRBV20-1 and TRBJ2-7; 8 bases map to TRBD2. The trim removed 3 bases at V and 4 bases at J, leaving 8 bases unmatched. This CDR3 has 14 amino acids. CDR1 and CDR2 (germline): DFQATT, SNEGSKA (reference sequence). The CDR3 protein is CSARNREGVYEQYF. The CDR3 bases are TGCAGTGCTAGGAACCGGGAGGGAGTTTACGAGCAGTACTTC.

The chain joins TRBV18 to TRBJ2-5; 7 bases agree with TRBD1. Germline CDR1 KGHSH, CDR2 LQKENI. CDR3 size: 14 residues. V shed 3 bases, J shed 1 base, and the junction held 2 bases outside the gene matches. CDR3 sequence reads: CASSPTGSQETQYF. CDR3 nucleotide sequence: TGTGCCAGCTCACCGACAGGGAGCCAAGAGACCCAGTACTTC.

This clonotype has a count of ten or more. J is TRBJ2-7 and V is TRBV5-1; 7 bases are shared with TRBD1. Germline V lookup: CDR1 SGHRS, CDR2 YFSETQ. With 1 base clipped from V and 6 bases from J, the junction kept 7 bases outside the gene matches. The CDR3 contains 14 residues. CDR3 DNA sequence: TGCGCCAGCAGCTTGACACAGGGGAAAGGCGAGCAGTACTTC. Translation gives CASSLTQGKGEQYF.

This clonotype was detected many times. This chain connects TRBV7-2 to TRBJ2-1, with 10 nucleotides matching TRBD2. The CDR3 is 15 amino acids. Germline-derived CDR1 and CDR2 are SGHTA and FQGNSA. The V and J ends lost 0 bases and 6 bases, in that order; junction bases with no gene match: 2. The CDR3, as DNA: TGTGCCAGCAGCTTAGCTTGGACTAGCGGCAATGAGCAGTTCTTC. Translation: CASSLAWTSGNEQFF.

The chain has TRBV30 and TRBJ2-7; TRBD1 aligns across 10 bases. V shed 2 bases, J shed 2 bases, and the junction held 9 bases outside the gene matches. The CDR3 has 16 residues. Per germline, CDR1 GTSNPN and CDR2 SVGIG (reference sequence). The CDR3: CAWSTPGQGMTYEQYF. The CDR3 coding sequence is TGTGCCTGGAGTACACCGGGACAGGGGATGACCTACGAGCAGTACTTC. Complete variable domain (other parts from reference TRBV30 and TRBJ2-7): SQTIHQWPATLVQPVGSPLSLECTVEGTSNPNLYWYRQAAGRGLQLLFYSVGIGQISSEVPQNLSASRPQDRQFILSSKKLLLSDSGFYLCAWSTPGQGMTYEQYFGPGTRLTVT.

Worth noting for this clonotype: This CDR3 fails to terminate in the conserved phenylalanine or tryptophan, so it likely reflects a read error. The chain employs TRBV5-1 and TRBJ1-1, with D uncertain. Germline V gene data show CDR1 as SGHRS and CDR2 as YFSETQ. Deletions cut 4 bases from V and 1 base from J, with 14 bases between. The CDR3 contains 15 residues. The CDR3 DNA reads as TGCGCCAGCAGCGCAGAGGGATTGGGGAACACTGAAGCTTTCTTA. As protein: CASSAEGLGNTEAFL.

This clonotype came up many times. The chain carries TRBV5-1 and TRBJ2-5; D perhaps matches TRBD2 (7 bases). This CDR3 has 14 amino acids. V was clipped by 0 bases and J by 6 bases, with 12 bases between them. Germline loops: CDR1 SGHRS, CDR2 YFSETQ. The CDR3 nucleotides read TGCGCCAGCAGCTTGGACGCGGGGGCGCAGACCCAGTACTTC. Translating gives CASSLDAGAQTQYF.

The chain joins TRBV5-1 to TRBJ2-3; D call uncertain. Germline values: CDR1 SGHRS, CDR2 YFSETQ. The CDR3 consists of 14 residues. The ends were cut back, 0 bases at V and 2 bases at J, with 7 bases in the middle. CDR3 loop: CASSLGAPTDTQYF. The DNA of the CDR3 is TGCGCCAGCAGCTTGGGGGCTCCCACAGATACGCAGTATTTT.

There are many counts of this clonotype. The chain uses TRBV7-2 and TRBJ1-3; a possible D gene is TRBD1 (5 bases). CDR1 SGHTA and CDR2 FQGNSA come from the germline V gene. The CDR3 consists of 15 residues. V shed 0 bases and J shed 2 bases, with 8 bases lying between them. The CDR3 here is CASSLAGTAGNTIYF. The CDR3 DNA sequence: TGTGCCAGCAGCTTAGCCGGGACGGCTGGAAACACCATATATTTT.

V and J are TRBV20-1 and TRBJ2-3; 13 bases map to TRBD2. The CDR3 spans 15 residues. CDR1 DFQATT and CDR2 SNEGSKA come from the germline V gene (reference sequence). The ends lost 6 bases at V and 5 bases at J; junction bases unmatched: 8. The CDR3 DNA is TGCAGTGCCGACGGACTAGCGGGAGTAGTAGATACGCAGTATTTT. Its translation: CSADGLAGVVDTQYF.

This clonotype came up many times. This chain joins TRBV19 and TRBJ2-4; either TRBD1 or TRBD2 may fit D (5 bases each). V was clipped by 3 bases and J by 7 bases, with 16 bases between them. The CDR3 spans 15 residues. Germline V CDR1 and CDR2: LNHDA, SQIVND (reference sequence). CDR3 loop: CASSIAPGGPNIQYF. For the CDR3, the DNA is TGTGCCAGTAGTATCGCTCCTGGGGGACCCAACATTCAGTACTTC.

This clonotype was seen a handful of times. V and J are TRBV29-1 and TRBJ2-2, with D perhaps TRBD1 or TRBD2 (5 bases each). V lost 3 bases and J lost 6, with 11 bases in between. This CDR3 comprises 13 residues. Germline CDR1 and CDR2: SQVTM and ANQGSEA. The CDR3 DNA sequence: TGCAGCGTTGATGGGGGACCTCCCGGGGAGCTGTTTTTT. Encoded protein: CSVDGGPPGELFF.

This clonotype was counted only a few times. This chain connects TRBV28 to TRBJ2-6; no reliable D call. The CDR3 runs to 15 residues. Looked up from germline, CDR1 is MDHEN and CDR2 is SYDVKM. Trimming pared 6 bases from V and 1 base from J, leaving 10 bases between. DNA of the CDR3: TGTGCCAGCAGCCCCTTTACGTCTGGGGCCAACGTCCTGACTTTC. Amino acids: CASSPFTSGANVLTF.